This TCR beta chain was recovered during a study of CD8 T cells in ankylosing spondylitis. Study-level points and caveats: Within ankylosing spondylitis blood, a TCR beta motif made up of under 10 highly homologous variants appeared to be characteristic. CD8+ disease-linked clones were present at relatively low frequencies in blood.

Concerning this clonotype: Its antigen remains unknown.

MiXCR, applied by TCRdb to the 5' RACE reads, yields one record per CDR3 protein. The sample has roughly 470,000 distinct CDR3 sequences; about 24% are singletons. This TCR derives from a male donor with ankylosing spondylitis. Sequencing input: blood, either unsorted or a sorted T cell fraction (not recorded which).

CDR3: CASSVGLGSGYTF. For the CDR3, the DNA is TGTGCCAGCAGCGTAGGTTTGGGCTCTGGCTACACCTTC. The rearrangement joins TRBV9 to TRBJ1-2; D remains ambiguous. The V end lost 0 bases, the J end lost 7 bases, and 10 bases lay between the germline ends. CDR3 length: 13 residues. CDR1 is SGDLS, CDR2 YYNGEE, per germline.